This entry is about one T cell receptor (beta chain). Its target is unknown. These data are taken from a study of cytomegalovirus exposure and HLA in healthy donors. The study's findings and limits: When a later analysis was performed, an Asian-associated ancestry cluster reportedly had fewer N-insertions than the roughly 700-donor mean. Presence/absence analyses treated sequencing depth as roughly uniform across donors. When analyzed later, a missense DCLRE1C variant was found to be linked to TCR beta V- and J-gene trimming.

V gave up 0 bases and J gave up 1 base; unmatched junction bases: 3. Germline lookup yields CDR1 SGHNT and CDR2 YYREEE (reference sequence). CDR3 length: 16 amino acids. The PCR made use of 60 Vbeta and 13 Jbeta primers. The method was immunoSEQ multiplex PCR; TCRdb's version includes in-frame clones alone and lacks a portion of them. The table lists about 180,000 clones, approximately 70% of them singletons. The chain recombines TRBV5-4 with TRBJ1-2; TRBD1 aligns across 10 bases. What was sequenced was PBMCs. This TCR derives from a human donor in good health. CDR3 sequence (DNA): TGTGCCAGCAGCTTGGGGACAGGGGGGAATAACTATGGCTACACCTTC. Its translation is CASSLGTGGNNYGYTF. Using reference TRBV5-4 and TRBJ1-2 for the parts outside the CDR3, the full variable domain is ETGVTQSPTHLIKTRGQQVTLRCSSQSGHNTVSWYQQALGQGPQFIFQYYREEENGRGNFPPRFSGLQFPNYSSELNVNALELDDSALYLCASSLGTGGNNYGYTFGSGTRLTVV.